The next 3 T cell receptor beta chains were all read from a single sample in a study of blood T cell repertoires in COVID-19. The assay was immunoSEQ multiplex PCR, and TCRdb's table has in-frame clones only and misses some. The table has 30,000 or so clones, around 86% seen once; the top ten hold about 5.9%. The sample consisted of peripheral blood. These receptors all stem from a woman of 80 years or more with active or convalescent COVID-19.

This clone was found a few times. This chain joins TRBV18 and TRBJ1-1; D not resolved. The CDR3 length is 13 residues. V was shortened by 8 bases and J by 1 base, with 11 bases between the two germline ends. Per germline, CDR1 KGHSH and CDR2 LQKENI. The CDR3 DNA is TGTGCCAGCCACGAGAGACAGAACACTGAAGCTTTCTTT. Protein sequence: CASHERQNTEAFF.

CDR3 sequence reads: CASSFSTGPGNTIYF. In DNA form, the CDR3 reads TGTGCCAGCAGCTTTTCAACAGGGCCCGGAAACACCATATATTTT. V and J are TRBV7-9 and TRBJ1-3, with D possibly being TRBD1 (6 bases). Trimming cost V 3 bases and J 4 bases, with 13 bases left between them. This CDR3 has 15 amino acids. Germline loops: CDR1 SEHNR, CDR2 FQNEAQ (reference sequence).

This rearrangement joins TRBV19 to TRBJ2-1; 10 nucleotides agree with TRBD2. CDR3 size: 14 residues. Germline V CDR1 and CDR2: LNHDA, SQIVND (reference sequence). Trimming cost V 6 bases and J 7 bases; bases outside gene matches: 6. CDR3 in amino acids: CASRKAGGLNEQFF. The CDR3 DNA reads as TGTGCCAGTAGGAAAGCGGGAGGGCTTAATGAGCAGTTCTTC. The full variable domain, in which reference TRBV19 and TRBJ2-1 provide the parts outside the CDR3, is DGGITQSPKYLFRKEGQNVTLSCEQNLNHDAMYWYRQDPGQGLRLIYYSQIVNDFQKGDIAEGYSVSREKKESFPLTVTSAQKNPTAFYLCASRKAGGLNEQFFGPGTRLTVL.